The 15 T cell receptor beta chains reported below all come from one sample, sequenced in a study of T cells expressing NK-cell markers. TCRdb reprocessed the 5' RACE reads and stores each CDR3 protein as one record, lacking DNA. This sample's clone table lists about 400,000 distinct CDR3 sequences. Sequencing was done on a sample of blood T cells: a sorted CD56 or NKG2C T cell subset, CD4+ or CD8+ T cells, or bulk PBMC T cells (not recorded which). These TCRs come from a woman aged 45 to 65 in good health.

The chain has TRBV20-1 and TRBJ2-1; TCRdb's D call, TRBD2, is unchecked because there is no DNA. The CDR3 totals 16 residues. The germline V gene has CDR1 DFQATT and CDR2 SNEGSKA (reference sequence). CDR3: CSAVVLVAGTHNTQFF.

This rearrangement joins TRBV5-1 to TRBJ2-1; absent DNA, TCRdb's TRBD1 call cannot be checked. The CDR3 length is 17 residues. Germline values: CDR1 SGHRS, CDR2 YFSETQ. CDR3 in amino acids: CASSSLVGALEPDEQFF. The full variable domain, rest sourced from reference TRBV5-1 and TRBJ2-1, is KAGVTQTPRYLIKTRGQQVTLSCSPISGHRSVSWYQQTPGQGLQFLFEYFSETQRNKGNFPGRFSGRQFSNSRSEMNVSTLELGDSALYLCASSSLVGALEPDEQFFGPGTRLTVL.

The V gene is TRBV6-1, the J gene TRBJ2-1. Per germline, CDR1 MNHNS and CDR2 SASEGT. This CDR3 has 15 residues. The CDR3 sequence: CASTVDRASYNEQFF.

The chain combines TRBV7-9 with TRBJ2-1. The CDR3 runs to 11 residues. Germline lookup yields CDR1 SEHNR and CDR2 FQNEAQ (reference sequence). Here the CDR3 reads CASRLGNEQFF.

The chain employs TRBV12-3 or TRBV12-4 and TRBJ2-5; the TCRdb call, TRBD1, lacks DNA for checking. This CDR3 has 13 amino acids. CDR3 in amino acids: CASSIRGRETQYF.

V gene TRBV10-3 combines with J gene TRBJ1-2; lacking DNA, the TRBD1 call made by TCRdb goes unchecked. The CDR3 runs to 13 residues. From germline, CDR1 is ENHRY and CDR2 SYGVKD. The CDR3 protein is CAISERAEHGYTF.

The chain uses TRBV6-1 and TRBJ2-2; no DNA is available, so the TRBD2 call from TCRdb remains unchecked. This CDR3 region has 14 residues. Germline V gene sequence: CDR1 MNHNS, CDR2 SASEGT. The CDR3 loop is CASKTRPNTGELFF.

This sequence joins TRBV5-1 and TRBJ2-7; TCRdb gives TRBD1 as the D gene, but with no DNA this cannot be confirmed. CDR3 length equals 14 residues. CDR1 and CDR2 from the germline V gene are SGHRS and YFSETQ. The CDR3 is CASSLQGTSGEQYF.

The chain joins TRBV29-1 to TRBJ2-5; without DNA, the TCRdb call of TRBD1 cannot be checked. The CDR3 loop spans 14 amino acids. Looked up from germline, CDR1 is SQVTM and CDR2 is ANQGSEA. The CDR3 region is CSVLPTGGFETQYF.

The J gene is TRBJ2-5, the V gene TRBV20-1; TCRdb returns TRBD1, unconfirmable since there is no DNA. The CDR3 is 14 residues long. CDR1 and CDR2 from the germline V gene are DFQATT and SNEGSKA (reference sequence). The CDR3: CSALGQRDKETQYF.

This chain uses TRBV12-3 or TRBV12-4 with TRBJ2-2; TCRdb proposes TRBD2, but this gene call is untestable without DNA. The CDR3 runs 15 residues. The chain's CDR3 is CASSSRVGGGGELFF.

This rearrangement joins TRBV30 to TRBJ2-1; TCRdb's assignment of TRBD2 cannot be checked, as there is no DNA. The CDR3 totals 13 residues. Per the germline V gene, CDR1 is GTSNPN and CDR2 is SVGIG (reference sequence). The chain's CDR3 is CAWGPIVGGEQFF. Drawing the rest from reference TRBV30 and TRBJ2-1, the complete variable domain is SQTIHQWPATLVQPVGSPLSLECTVEGTSNPNLYWYRQAAGRGLQLLFYSVGIGQISSEVPQNLSASRPQDRQFILSSKKLLLSDSGFYLCAWGPIVGGEQFFGPGTRLTVL.

The chain has TRBV6-5 and TRBJ2-7; TCRdb lists TRBD2, though no DNA is available to test this call. Germline V lookup: CDR1 MNHEY, CDR2 SVGAGI. This CDR3 spans 16 amino acids. The CDR3 loop reads CASSPLVAGGPYEQYF.

The rearrangement joins TRBV12-3 or TRBV12-4 to TRBJ2-2. The CDR3 is made up of 12 amino acids. CDR3 loop: CASSRPARELFF.

The chain is built from TRBV24-1 and TRBJ2-3. This CDR3 contains 15 residues. The germline V gene has CDR1 KGHDR and CDR2 SFDVKD. The CDR3 loop reads CATSGSLSSTDTQYF.